This note documents a single T cell receptor (beta chain) sequence. The antigen is unknown. TCRdb processed the 5' RACE reads anew with MiXCR; each CDR3 protein has one entry. The repertoire holds approximately 580,000 distinct CDR3 sequences, around 17% seen once, with around 16% in the top ten. The sample belongs to a study of T cells after yellow fever vaccination. The germline V gene has CDR1 LGHDT and CDR2 YNNKEL (reference sequence). Germline trimming cut 6 bases from V and 6 bases from J; bases unmatched to any gene: 20. CDR3 length: 20 residues. Findings and limits, study-wide: Post-booster repertoires again held most primary-vaccination clones (about 96% CD4, roughly 89% CD8).

The chain is built from TRBV3-1 and TRBJ2-2, with 12 bases that match TRBD1. The sequence was obtained from a man aged 18 to 35 who received the YFV17D yellow fever vaccine. This material consisted of PBMCs, taken less than 6 days after the first yellow fever vaccination. This CDR3 reads CASRDYPGQGAWLVPGELFF. The CDR3 DNA is TGTGCCAGCAGGGATTATCCGGGACAGGGGGCCTGGTTGGTACCCGGGGAGCTGTTTTTT. Combining the CDR3 with reference TRBV3-1 and TRBJ2-2 gives the whole variable domain DTAVSQTPKYLVTQMGNDKSIKCEQNLGHDTMYWYKQDSKKFLKIMFSYNNKELIINETVPNRFSPKSPDKAHLNLHINSLELGDSAVYFCASRDYPGQGAWLVPGELFFGEGSRLTVL.